This T cell receptor beta chain was sequenced in a study of blood T cell repertoires in COVID-19. Study at large: Samples representing acute and convalescent COVID-19 were sourced from the United States, Italy and Spain. The cDNA or gDNA used as material had been derived from T cells, B-cell-depleted T cells, or PBMCs.

Original processing notes: Amplified reference gene primers provided the basis for estimating nucleated cell counts. Method: immunoSEQ multiplex PCR; TCRdb's copy keeps in-frame clones and lacks some. Clonal size and the V and J genes are those of that table, whereas D and trimming came from the DNA. The table shows around 80,000 clones, with approximately 80% occurring only once. In its sample, this clone was seen once. CDR3 length: 16 residues. Trimming cost V 6 bases and J 8 bases; bases outside gene matches: 14. Germline V gene data show CDR1 as SNHLY and CDR2 as FYNNEI. This TCR came from a man at least 80 years old with acute or convalescent COVID-19. Sequencing was carried out using peripheral blood. The chain links TRBV2 to TRBJ2-1, with 9 positions matching TRBD2. DNA of the CDR3: TGTGCCAGCAGCGCCCTAGGGCTAGCGGGGAAGGATGAGCAGTTCTTC. This encodes CASSALGLAGKDEQFF.